The present TCR beta chain was sequenced within a study of blood T cell repertoires in COVID-19. Study-wide background: The cDNA or gDNA used as material had been derived from T cells, B-cell-depleted T cells, or PBMCs.

The V and J ends lost 4 bases and 2 bases respectively, with 8 bases between them. Germline CDR1 is SGHDN and CDR2 is FVKESK. The CDR3 spans 13 residues. Adults between roughly 18 and 100 years of age took part from approximately 24 US areas. Recovery among Cohort 3 donors was established by two negative PCRs, clearance, or symptom resolution. In the original analysis: It was from reference gene primer amplification that nucleated cell counts were estimated. Libraries were prepared by immunoSEQ multiplex PCR; TCRdb keeps only in-frame clonotypes and omits some of them. V, J and clone size derive from that table, while D and trimming were established from the DNA sequence. The table shows about 150,000 clones, with approximately 79% occurring only once.

This receptor was obtained from a man between 45 and 60 years old who had recovered from COVID-19. The sample was PBMCs or T cells enriched from blood (not recorded which). The V gene is TRBV14, the J gene TRBJ1-2, with a weak D call TRBD1 (5 bases). The CDR3 spells CASSRQQNYGYTF. The CDR3 coding sequence is TGTGCCAGCAGCCGACAGCAGAACTATGGCTACACCTTC. The full variable domain, with the rest looked up from reference TRBV14 and TRBJ1-2, is EAGVTQFPSHSVIEKGQTVTLRCDPISGHDNLYWYRRVMGKEIKFLLHFVKESKQDESGMPNNRFLAERTGGTYSTLKVQPAELEDSGVYFCASSRQQNYGYTFGSGTRLTVV.